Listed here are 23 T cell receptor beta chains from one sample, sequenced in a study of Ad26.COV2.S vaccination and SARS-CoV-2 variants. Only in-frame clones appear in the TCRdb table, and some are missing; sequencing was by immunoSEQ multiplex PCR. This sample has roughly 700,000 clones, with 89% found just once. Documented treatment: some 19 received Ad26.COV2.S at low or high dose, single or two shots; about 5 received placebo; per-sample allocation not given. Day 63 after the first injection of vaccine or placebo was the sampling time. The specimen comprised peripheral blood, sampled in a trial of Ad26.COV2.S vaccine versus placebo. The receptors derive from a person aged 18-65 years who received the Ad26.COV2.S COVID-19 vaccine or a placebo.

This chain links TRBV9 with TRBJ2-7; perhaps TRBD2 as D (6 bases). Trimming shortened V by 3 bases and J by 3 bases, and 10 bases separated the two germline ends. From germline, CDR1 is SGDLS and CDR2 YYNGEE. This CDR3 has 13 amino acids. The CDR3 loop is CASSAPGGYEQYF. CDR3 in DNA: TGTGCCAGCAGCGCACCCGGGGGCTACGAGCAGTACTTC.

CDR3 sequence reads: CASSYGQGAFGYGYTF. The DNA of the CDR3 is TGTGCCAGCAGTTACGGACAGGGGGCCTTCGGCTATGGCTACACCTTC. The chain has TRBV6-5 and TRBJ1-2; 11 positions match TRBD1. The V and J ends lost 2 bases and 4 bases, in that order; junction bases with no gene match: 6. The length of the CDR3 is 16 residues. Germline V CDR1 and CDR2: MNHEY, SVGAGI.

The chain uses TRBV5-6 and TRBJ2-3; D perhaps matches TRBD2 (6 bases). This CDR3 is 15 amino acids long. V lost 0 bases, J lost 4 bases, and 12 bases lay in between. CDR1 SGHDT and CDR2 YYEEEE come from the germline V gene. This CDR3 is CASSLELGGADTQYF. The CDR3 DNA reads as TGTGCCAGCAGCTTGGAACTGGGGGGAGCAGATACGCAGTATTTT.

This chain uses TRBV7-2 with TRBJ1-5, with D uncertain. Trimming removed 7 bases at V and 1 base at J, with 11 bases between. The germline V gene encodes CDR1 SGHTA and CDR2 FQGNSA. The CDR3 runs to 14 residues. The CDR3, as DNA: TGTGCCAGCATGCCGGGAGTAAGCAATCAGCCCCAGCATTTT. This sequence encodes CASMPGVSNQPQHF. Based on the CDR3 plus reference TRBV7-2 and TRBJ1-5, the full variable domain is GAGVSQSPSNKVTEKGKDVELRCDPISGHTALYWYRQSLGQGLEFLIYFQGNSAPDKSGLPSDRFSAERTGGSVSTLTIQRTQQEDSAVYLCASMPGVSNQPQHFGDGTRLSIL.

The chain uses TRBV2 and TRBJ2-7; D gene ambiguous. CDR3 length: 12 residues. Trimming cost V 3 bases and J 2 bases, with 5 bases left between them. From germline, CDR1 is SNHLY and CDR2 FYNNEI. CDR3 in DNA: TGTGCCAGCAGTGACGTCCCCTACGAGCAGTACTTC. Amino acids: CASSDVPYEQYF.

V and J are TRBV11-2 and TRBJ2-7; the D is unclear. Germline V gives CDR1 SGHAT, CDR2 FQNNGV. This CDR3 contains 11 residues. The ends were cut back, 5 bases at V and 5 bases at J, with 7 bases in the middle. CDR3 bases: TGTGCCAGCAGCCGAAAACACGAGCAGTACTTC. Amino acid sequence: CASSRKHEQYF.

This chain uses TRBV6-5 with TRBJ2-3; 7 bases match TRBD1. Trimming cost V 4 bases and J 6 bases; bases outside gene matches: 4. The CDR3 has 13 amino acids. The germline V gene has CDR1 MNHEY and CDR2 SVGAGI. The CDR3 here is CASSLYRGDTQYF. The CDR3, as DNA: TGTGCCAGCAGTTTGTACAGGGGCGATACGCAGTATTTT.

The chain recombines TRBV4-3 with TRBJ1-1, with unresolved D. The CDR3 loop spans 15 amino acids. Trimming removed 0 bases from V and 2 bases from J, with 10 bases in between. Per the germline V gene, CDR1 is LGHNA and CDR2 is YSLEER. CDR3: CASSQEPRANTEAFF. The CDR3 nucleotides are TGCGCCAGCAGCCAAGAACCGAGAGCAAACACTGAAGCTTTCTTT.

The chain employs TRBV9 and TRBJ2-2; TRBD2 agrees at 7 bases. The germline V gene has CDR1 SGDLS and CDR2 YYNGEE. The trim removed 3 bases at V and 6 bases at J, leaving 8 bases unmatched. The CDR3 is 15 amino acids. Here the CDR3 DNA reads TGTGCCAGCAGCGAGACGGGAGGTCATTCCGGGGAGCTGTTTTTT. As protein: CASSETGGHSGELFF.

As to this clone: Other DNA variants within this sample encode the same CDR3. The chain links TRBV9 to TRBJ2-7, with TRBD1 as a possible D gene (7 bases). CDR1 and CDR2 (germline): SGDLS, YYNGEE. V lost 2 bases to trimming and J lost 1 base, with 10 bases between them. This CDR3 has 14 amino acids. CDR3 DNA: TGTGCCAGCAGCGTCGGGGGACAGTCCTACGAGCAGTACTTC. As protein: CASSVGGQSYEQYF. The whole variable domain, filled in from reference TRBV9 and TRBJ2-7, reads DSGVTQTPKHLITATGQRVTLRCSPRSGDLSVYWYQQSLDQGLQFLIQYYNGEERAKGNILERFSAQQFPDLHSELNLSSLELGDSALYFCASSVGGQSYEQYFGPGTRLTVT.

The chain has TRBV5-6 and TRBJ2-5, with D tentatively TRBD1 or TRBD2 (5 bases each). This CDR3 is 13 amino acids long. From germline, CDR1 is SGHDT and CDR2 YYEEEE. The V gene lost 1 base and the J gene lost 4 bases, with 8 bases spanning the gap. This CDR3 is CASSLPGAETQYF. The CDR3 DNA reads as TGTGCCAGCAGCTTGCCCGGGGCAGAGACCCAGTACTTC.

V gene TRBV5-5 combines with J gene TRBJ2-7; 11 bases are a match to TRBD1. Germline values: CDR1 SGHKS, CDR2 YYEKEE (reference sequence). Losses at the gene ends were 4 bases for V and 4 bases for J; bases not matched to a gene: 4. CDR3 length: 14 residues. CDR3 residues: CASSDRDRGYEQYF. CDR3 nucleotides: TGTGCCAGCAGCGACCGGGACAGGGGGTACGAGCAGTACTTC. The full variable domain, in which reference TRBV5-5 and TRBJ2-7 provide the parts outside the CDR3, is DAGVTQSPTHLIKTRGQQVTLRCSPISGHKSVSWYQQVLGQGPQFIFQYYEKEERGRGNFPDRFSARQFPNYSSELNVNALLLGDSALYLCASSDRDRGYEQYFGPGTRLTVT.

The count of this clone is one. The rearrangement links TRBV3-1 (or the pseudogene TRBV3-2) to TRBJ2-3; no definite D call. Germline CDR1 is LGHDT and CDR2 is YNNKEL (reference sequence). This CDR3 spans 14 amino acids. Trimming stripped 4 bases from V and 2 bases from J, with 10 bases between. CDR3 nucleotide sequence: TGTGCCAGCAGCCGAGAGATATTCACAGATACGCAGTATTTT. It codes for CASSREIFTDTQYF.

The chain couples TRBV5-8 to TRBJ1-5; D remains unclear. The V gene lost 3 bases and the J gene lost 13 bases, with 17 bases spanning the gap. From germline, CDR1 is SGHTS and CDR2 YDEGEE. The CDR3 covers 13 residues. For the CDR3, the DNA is TGTGCCAGCAGCTCCGTTTTAGGCAGCGTTCAGCATTTT. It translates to CASSSVLGSVQHF.

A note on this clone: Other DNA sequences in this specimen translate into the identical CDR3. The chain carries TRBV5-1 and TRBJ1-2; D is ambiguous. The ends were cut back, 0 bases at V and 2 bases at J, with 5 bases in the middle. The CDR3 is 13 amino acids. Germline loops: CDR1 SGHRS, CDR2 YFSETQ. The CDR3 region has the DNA TGCGCCAGCAGCTTGGGGGAGAACTATGGCTACACCTTC. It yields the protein CASSLGENYGYTF. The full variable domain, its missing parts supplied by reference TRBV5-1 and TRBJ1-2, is KAGVTQTPRYLIKTRGQQVTLSCSPISGHRSVSWYQQTPGQGLQFLFEYFSETQRNKGNFPGRFSGRQFSNSRSEMNVSTLELGDSALYLCASSLGENYGYTFGSGTRLTVV.

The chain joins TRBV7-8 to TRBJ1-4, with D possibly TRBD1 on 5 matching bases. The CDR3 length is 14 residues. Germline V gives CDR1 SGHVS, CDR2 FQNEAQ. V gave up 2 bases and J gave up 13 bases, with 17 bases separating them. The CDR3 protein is CASSLNWGSDGLFF. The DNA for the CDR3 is TGTGCCAGCAGCTTAAATTGGGGGTCCGACGGACTGTTTTTT.

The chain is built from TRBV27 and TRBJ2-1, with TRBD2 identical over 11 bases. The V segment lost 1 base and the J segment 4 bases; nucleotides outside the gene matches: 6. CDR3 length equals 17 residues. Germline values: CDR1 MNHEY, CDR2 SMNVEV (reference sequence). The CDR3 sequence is CASSLFLAGGSYNEQFF. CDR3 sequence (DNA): TGTGCCAGCAGTTTATTCCTAGCGGGGGGATCGTACAATGAGCAGTTCTTC.

The CDR3 bases are TGTGCCAGCAGTGACTTTACCCAGGGTTCGGGAAATGAAAAACTGTTTTTT. The encoded protein is CASSDFTQGSGNEKLFF. The genes are TRBV25-1 and TRBJ1-4, with D perhaps matching TRBD1 (5 bases). CDR3 length equals 17 residues. The V and J ends lost 3 bases and 5 bases respectively, with 19 bases between them. Germline values: CDR1 MGHDK, CDR2 SYGVNS.

This chain's CDR3 is CASSSVGVYNEQFF. DNA for the CDR3: TGTGCCAGCAGTTCTGTGGGGGTTTACAATGAGCAGTTCTTC. J is TRBJ2-1 and V is TRBV6-5; D may correspond to TRBD1 or TRBD2 (5 bases each). Trimming pared 4 bases from V and 4 bases from J, leaving 11 bases between. CDR3 length: 14 amino acids. Germline CDR1 MNHEY, CDR2 SVGAGI.

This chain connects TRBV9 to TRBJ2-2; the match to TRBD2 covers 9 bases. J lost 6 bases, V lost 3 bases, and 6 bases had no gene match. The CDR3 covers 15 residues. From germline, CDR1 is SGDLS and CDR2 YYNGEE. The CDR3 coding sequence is TGTGCCAGCAGCGCCGGCGGGGGGGAGGCCGGGGAGCTGTTTTTT. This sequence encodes CASSAGGGEAGELFF.

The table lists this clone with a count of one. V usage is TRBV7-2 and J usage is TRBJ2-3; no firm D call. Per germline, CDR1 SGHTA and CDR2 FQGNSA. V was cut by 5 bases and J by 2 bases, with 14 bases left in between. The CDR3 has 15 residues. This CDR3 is CASSVPGRNTDTQYF. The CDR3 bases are TGTGCCAGCAGCGTCCCTGGGCGGAACACAGATACGCAGTATTTT.

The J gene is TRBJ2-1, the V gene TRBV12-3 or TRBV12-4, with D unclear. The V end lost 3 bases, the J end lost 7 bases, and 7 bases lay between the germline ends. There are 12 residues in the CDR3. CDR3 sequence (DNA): TGTGCCAGCAGTTTGGACGGGAATGAGCAGTTCTTC. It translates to CASSLDGNEQFF.

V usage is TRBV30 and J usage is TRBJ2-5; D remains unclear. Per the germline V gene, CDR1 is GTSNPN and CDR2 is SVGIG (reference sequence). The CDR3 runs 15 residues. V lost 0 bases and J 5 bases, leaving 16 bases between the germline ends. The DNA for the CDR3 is TGTGCCTGGAGTGTACTTTCCTCCGTAGGGGAGACCCAGTACTTC. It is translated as CAWSVLSSVGETQYF.